This T cell receptor beta chain was sequenced during a study of T cells after yellow fever vaccination. One entry per CDR3 protein, called by TCRdb with MiXCR from the 5' RACE reads. Of hundreds of thousands of distinct CDR3 sequences listed, 8% to 9.5% are singletons. A few counts support this clonotype. Per the germline V gene, CDR1 is DFQATT and CDR2 is SNEGSKA (reference sequence). Unmatched junction bases numbered 13, after V lost 0 bases and J lost 8 bases. CDR3 length: 15 amino acids. Sequencing was performed on PBMCs, taken roughly 46 days after the first yellow fever vaccination. The chain links TRBV20-1 to TRBJ2-7; 7 bases are shared with TRBD1. The receptor comes from a man younger than 35 who received the YFV17D yellow fever vaccine. The CDR3 loop is CSARDRRQGRYKQYV. The CDR3 nucleotides read TGCAGTGCTAGAGATAGGAGACAGGGCAGGTATAAGCAGTACGTC.